The entry that follows covers one T cell receptor beta chain sequence. The data derive from a study of early T cells in non-severe SARS-CoV-2 infection. Germline CDR1 and CDR2: PRHDT and FYEKMQ (reference sequence). The CDR3 loop spans 14 amino acids. With V trimmed by 5 bases and J by 2 bases, 4 bases remained unmatched. One entry per CDR3 protein results from TCRdb running MiXCR on the 5' RACE reads. The repertoire holds 80,000 or so distinct CDR3 sequences, 12% seen once, with approximately 3.6% in the top ten. Sample: whole blood. The chain has TRBV13 and TRBJ2-5; 8 bases line up with TRBD2. The sequence was collected from an adult who was a healthcare worker with PCR-confirmed SARS-CoV-2 infection or an uninfected control (not recorded which). CDR3 loop: CASSPGLEQETQYF. Written as DNA, the CDR3 is TGTGCCAGCAGCCCGGGACTAGAACAAGAGACCCAGTACTTC.